The clone carrying this T cell receptor beta chain was recorded once. Its target is unknown. Both 60 Vbeta primers and 13 Jbeta primers went into the PCR. Data came from immunoSEQ multiplex PCR; TCRdb stores just in-frame clones and leaves some out. The data show about 130,000 clones, around nine tenths seen once. The data are from a study of cytomegalovirus exposure and HLA in healthy donors. The overall study: Earlier, 95 million to 140 million unique TCR beta sequences were recovered from 200 million or so T cells by an analysis.

Overall study results and limits: Three CMV-associated chains proved CMV antigen-specific in vitro. Some TCR beta chains (164 of them) were listed as cytomegalovirus-associated. Some V segments (TRBV6-2 and TRBV6-3 among them) were excluded as indistinguishable.

The CDR3 is made up of 16 amino acids. After removal of 6 bases from V and 0 bases from J, the junction contained 11 bases not matched to a gene. CDR1 is MNHNY, CDR2 SVGAGI, per germline (reference sequence). The J gene is TRBJ2-7, the V gene TRBV6-6; 7 bases line up with TRBD2. The sequenced sample consisted of PBMCs. The sequence derives from a woman aged 25 to 45 in good health and CMV-seronegative. CDR3 sequence reads: CASRPSGTLSSYEQYF. In DNA form, the CDR3 reads TGTGCCAGCAGGCCCAGCGGGACTTTAAGCTCCTACGAGCAGTACTTC.